This T cell receptor beta chain is from a study of T cells in Graves' hyperthyroidism and ophthalmopathy. With V trimmed by 3 bases and J by 8 bases, 5 bases remained unmatched. The CDR3 covers 14 residues. Germline loops: CDR1 SGDLS, CDR2 YYNGEE. Regions amplified from RNA transcripts were the TCR beta CDR3 regions. First-round RT-PCR with HTBI primers amplified the TCR CDR3 region. TCRdb re-analysed the multiplex PCR reads in MiXCR, keeping a single row per CDR3 protein. The sample holds some 490,000 distinct CDR3 sequences; 22% are singletons and the top ten take 49%. Clinical symptoms, serum thyroxine and TRAb, thyroid ultrasound and orbital computed tomography were used for the diagnoses.

Sequencing input: blood. The V and J genes are TRBV9 and TRBJ1-4; 9 bases fit TRBD1. This receptor was obtained from a woman aged 70-85 years with Graves' ophthalmopathy. The CDR3 sequence: CASSAGTGLEKLFF. The CDR3, as DNA: TGTGCCAGCAGCGCCGGGACAGGGTTAGAAAAACTGTTTTTT.